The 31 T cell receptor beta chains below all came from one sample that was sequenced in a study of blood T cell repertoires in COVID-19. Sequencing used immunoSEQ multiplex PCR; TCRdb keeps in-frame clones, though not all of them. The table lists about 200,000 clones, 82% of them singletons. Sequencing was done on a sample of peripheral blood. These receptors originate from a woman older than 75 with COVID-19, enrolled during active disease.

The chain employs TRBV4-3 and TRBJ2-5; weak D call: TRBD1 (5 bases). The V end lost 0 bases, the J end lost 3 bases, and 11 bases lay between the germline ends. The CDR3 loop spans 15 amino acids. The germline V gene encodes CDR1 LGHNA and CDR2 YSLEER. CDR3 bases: TGCGCCAGCAGCCAAGATTCCTACAGGAAAGAGACCCAGTACTTC. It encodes CASSQDSYRKETQYF.

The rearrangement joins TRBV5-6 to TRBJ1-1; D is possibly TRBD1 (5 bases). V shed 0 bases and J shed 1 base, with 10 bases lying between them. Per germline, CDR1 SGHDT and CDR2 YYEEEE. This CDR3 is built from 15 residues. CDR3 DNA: TGTGCCAGCAGCTTGGTCGGGGGTCGGAACACTGAAGCTTTCTTT. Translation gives CASSLVGGRNTEAFF.

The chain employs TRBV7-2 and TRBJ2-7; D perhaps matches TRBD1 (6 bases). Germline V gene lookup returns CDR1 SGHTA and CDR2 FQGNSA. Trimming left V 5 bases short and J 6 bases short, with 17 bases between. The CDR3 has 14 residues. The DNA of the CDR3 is TGTGCCAGCAGCGCAGGGGCGGAGCCCATCGAGCAGTACTTC. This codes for CASSAGAEPIEQYF.

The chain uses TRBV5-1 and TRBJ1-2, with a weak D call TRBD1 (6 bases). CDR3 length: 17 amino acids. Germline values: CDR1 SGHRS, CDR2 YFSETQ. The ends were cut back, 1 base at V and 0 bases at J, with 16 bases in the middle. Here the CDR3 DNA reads TGCGCCAGCAGCTTGTTGCCCGGGACAATAGCTAACTATGGCTACACCTTC. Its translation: CASSLLPGTIANYGYTF.

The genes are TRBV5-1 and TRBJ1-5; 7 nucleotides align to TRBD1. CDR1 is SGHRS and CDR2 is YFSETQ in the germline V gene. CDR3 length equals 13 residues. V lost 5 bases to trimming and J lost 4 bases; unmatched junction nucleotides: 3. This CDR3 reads CASRTGLNQPQHF. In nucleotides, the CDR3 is TGCGCCAGCAGGACAGGGCTAAATCAGCCCCAGCATTTT.

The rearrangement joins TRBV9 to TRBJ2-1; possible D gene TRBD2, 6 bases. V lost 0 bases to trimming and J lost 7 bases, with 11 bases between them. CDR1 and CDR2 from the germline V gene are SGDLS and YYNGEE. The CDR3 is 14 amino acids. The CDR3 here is CASSVGGLPNEQFF. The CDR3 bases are TGTGCCAGCAGCGTAGGGGGACTTCCAAATGAGCAGTTCTTC.

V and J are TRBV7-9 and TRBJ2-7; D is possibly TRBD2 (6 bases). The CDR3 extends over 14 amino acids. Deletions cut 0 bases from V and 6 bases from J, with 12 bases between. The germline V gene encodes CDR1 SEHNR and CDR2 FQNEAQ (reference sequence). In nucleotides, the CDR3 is TGTGCCAGCAGCTTAGCGGGGGGACGAGGCGAGCAGTACTTC. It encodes CASSLAGGRGEQYF.

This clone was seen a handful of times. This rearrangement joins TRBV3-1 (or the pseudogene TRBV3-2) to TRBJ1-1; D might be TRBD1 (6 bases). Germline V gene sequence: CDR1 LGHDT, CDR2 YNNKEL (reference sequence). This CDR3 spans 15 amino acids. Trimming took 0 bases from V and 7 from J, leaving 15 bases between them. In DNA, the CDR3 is TGTGCCAGCAGCCAAGAACCCCCAGGGGCGAGTGAAGCTTTCTTT. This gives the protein CASSQEPPGASEAFF.

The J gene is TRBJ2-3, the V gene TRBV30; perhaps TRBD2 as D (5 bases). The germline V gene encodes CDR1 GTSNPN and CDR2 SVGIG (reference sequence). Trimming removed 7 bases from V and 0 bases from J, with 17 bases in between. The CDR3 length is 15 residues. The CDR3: CALGPTGSSTDTQYF. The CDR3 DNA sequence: TGTGCCTTAGGGCCTACGGGATCCAGCACAGATACGCAGTATTTT.

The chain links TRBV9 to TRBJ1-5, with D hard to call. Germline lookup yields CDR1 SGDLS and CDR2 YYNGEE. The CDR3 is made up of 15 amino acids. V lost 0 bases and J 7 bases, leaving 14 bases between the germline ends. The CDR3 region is CASSVGSGLKQPQHF. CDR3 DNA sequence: TGTGCCAGCAGCGTAGGAAGCGGCTTGAAGCAGCCCCAGCATTTT.

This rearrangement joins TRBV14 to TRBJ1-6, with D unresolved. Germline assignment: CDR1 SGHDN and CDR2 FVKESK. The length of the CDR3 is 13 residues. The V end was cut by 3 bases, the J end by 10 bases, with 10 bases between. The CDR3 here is CASSQSLNSPLHF. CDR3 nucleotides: TGTGCCAGCAGCCAGTCTCTAAACTCACCCCTCCACTTT. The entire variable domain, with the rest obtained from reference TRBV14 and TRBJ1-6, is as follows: EAGVTQFPSHSVIEKGQTVTLRCDPISGHDNLYWYRRVMGKEIKFLLHFVKESKQDESGMPNNRFLAERTGGTYSTLKVQPAELEDSGVYFCASSQSLNSPLHFGNGTRLTVT.

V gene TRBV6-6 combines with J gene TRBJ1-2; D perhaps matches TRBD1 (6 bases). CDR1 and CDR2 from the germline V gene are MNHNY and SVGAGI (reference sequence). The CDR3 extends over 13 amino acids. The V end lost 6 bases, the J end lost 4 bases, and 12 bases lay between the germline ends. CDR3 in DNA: TGTGCCAGCAGCCTCGACAGGAGCTATGGCTACACCTTC. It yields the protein CASSLDRSYGYTF.

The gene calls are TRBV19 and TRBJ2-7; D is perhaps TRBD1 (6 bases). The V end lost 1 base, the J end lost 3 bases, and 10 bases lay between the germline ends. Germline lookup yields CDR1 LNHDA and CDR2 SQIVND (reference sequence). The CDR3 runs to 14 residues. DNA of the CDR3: TGTGCCAGTAGTATAGGGGCAGGGGACTACGAGCAGTACTTC. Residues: CASSIGAGDYEQYF.

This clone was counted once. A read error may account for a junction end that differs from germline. CDR3 bases: TGTGCCAGCAGTGACTCGACCGGGACAGGTAAAACTGAAGCTTTCTTT. It yields the protein CASSDSTGTGKTEAFF. The rearrangement links TRBV6-6 to TRBJ1-1; the match to TRBD1 covers 8 bases. There are 16 residues in the CDR3. Germline CDR1 is MNHNY and CDR2 is SVGAGI (reference sequence).

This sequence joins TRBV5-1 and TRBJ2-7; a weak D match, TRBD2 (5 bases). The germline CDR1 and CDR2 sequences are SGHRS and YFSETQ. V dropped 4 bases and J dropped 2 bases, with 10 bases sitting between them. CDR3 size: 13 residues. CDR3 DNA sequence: TGCGCCAGCAGCATGGACGGGGCCTACGAGCAGTACTTC. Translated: CASSMDGAYEQYF.

CDR3 sequence: CASGSLAGNYNEQFF. The CDR3 nucleotides read TGTGCTAGTGGTTCTCTAGCGGGGAACTACAATGAGCAGTTCTTC. This chain connects TRBV12-5 to TRBJ2-1, with TRBD2 identical over 9 bases. Germline V gene sequence: CDR1 LGHNT, CDR2 FRNRAP. J was trimmed by 3 bases and V by 4 bases; bases with no gene match: 4. The CDR3 totals 15 residues.

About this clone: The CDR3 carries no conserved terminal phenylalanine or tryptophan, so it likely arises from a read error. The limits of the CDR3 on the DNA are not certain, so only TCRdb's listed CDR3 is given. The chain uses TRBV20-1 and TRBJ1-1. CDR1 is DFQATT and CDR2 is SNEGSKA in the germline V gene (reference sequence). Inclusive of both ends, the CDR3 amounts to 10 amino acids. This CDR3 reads CSARGIDGGV.

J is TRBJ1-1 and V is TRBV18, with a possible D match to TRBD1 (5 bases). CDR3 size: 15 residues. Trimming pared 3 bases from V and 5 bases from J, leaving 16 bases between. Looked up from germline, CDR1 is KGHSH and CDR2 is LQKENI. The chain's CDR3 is CASSPGRGAQTEAFF. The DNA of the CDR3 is TGTGCCAGCTCACCGGGGAGGGGCGCCCAAACTGAAGCTTTCTTT.

The CDR3 loop is CASSSRQASTF. Here the CDR3 DNA reads TGTGCCAGCAGCTCCCGACAGGCTTCCACCTTC. J is TRBJ1-2 and V is TRBV3-1 (or the pseudogene TRBV3-2); maybe TRBD1 (6 bases). CDR3 size: 11 residues. Per the germline V gene, CDR1 is LGHDT and CDR2 is YNNKEL (reference sequence). Trimming cost V 5 bases and J 13 bases, with 14 bases left between them.

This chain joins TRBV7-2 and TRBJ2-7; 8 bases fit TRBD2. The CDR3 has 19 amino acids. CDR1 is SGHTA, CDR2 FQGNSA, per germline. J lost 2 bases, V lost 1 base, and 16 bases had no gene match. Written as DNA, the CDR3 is TGTGCCAGCAGCTTAGTAGCGGGGACAAAACGTCAGGTTGCCTACGAGCAGTACTTC. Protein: CASSLVAGTKRQVAYEQYF.

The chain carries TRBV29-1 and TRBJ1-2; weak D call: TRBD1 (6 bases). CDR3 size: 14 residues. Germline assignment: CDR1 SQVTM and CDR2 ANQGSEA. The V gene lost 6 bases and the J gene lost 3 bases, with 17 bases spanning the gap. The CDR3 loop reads CSVAGTPRDYGYTF. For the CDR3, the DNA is TGCAGCGTCGCCGGGACACCCCGTGACTATGGCTACACCTTC. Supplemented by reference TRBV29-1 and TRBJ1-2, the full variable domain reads SAVISQKPSRDICQRGTSLTIQCQVDSQVTMMFWYRQQPGQSLTLIATANQGSEATYESGFVIDKFPISRPNLTFSTLTVSNMSPEDSSIYLCSVAGTPRDYGYTFGSGTRLTVV.

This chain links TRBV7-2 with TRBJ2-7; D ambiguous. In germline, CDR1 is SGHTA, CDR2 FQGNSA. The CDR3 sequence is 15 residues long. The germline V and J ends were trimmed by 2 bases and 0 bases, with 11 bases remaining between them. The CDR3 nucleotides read TGTGCCAGCAGCTTAACTCCCGGTAGCTCCTACGAGCAGTACTTC. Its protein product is CASSLTPGSSYEQYF.

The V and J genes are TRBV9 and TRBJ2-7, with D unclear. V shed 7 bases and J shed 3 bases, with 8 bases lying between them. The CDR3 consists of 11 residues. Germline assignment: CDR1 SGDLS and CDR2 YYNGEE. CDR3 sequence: CASRFGYEQYF. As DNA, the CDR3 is TGTGCCAGCCGGTTCGGCTACGAGCAGTACTTC.

CDR3 nucleotide sequence: TGCAGCGGGAGGGGGGCAGATACGCAGTATTTT. It yields the protein CSGRGADTQYF. The chain has TRBV20-1 and TRBJ2-3, with 8 nucleotides matching TRBD2. The CDR3 has 11 residues. CDR1 is DFQATT and CDR2 is SNEGSKA in the germline V gene (reference sequence).

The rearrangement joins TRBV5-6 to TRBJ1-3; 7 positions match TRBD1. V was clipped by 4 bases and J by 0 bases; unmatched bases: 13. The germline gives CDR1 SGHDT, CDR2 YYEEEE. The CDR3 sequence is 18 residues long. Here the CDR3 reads CASSRDRRKTSSGNTIYF. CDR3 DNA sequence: TGTGCCAGCAGCCGGGACAGACGAAAAACAAGCTCTGGAAACACCATATATTTT. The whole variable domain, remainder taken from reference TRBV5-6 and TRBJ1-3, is DAGVTQSPTHLIKTRGQQVTLRCSPKSGHDTVSWYQQALGQGPQFIFQYYEEEERQRGNFPDRFSGHQFPNYSSELNVNALLLGDSALYLCASSRDRRKTSSGNTIYFGEGSWLTVV.

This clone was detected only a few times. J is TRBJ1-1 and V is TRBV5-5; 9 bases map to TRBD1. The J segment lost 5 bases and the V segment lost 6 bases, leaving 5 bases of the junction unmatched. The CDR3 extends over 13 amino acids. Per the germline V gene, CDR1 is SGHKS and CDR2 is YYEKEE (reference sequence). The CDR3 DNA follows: TGTGCCAGCATGGGACAGGGAAGGACTGAAGCTTTCTTT. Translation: CASMGQGRTEAFF.

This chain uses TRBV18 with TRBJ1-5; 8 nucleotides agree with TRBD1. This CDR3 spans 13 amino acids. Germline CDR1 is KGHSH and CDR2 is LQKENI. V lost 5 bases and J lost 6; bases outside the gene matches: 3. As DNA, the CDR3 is TGTGCCAGCTCAACCACAGGGGGTCAGCCCCAGCATTTT. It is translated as CASSTTGGQPQHF.

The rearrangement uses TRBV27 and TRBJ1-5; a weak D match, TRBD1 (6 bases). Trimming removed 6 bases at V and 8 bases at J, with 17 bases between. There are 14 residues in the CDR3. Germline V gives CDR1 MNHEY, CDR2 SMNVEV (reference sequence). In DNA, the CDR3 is TGTGCCAGCAGACCAGGGGTTTTTTTGGAGCCCCAGCATTTT. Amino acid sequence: CASRPGVFLEPQHF.

The DNA for the CDR3 is TGTGCCAGCAGCTCAGATGACAGGGGCGCGGAGACCCAGTACTTC. Translation gives CASSSDDRGAETQYF. V gene TRBV9 combines with J gene TRBJ2-5, with TRBD1 identical over 8 bases. The CDR3 totals 15 residues. Germline V gene sequence: CDR1 SGDLS, CDR2 YYNGEE. The V segment lost 4 bases and the J segment 5 bases; nucleotides outside the gene matches: 10.

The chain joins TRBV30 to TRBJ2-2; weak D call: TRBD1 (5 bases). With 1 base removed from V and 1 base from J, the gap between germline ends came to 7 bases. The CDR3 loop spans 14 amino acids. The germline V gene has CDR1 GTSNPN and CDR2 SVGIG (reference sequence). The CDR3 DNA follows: TGTGCCTGGAGTGATGGACAGAACACCGGGGAGCTGTTTTTT. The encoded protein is CAWSDGQNTGELFF.

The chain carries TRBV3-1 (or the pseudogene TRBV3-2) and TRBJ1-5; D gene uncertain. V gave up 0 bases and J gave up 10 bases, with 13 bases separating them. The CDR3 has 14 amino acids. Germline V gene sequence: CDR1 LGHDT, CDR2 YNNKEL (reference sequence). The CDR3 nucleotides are TGTGCCAGCAGCCAAGATACGGTTTCTCGACCCCAGCATTTT. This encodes CASSQDTVSRPQHF.